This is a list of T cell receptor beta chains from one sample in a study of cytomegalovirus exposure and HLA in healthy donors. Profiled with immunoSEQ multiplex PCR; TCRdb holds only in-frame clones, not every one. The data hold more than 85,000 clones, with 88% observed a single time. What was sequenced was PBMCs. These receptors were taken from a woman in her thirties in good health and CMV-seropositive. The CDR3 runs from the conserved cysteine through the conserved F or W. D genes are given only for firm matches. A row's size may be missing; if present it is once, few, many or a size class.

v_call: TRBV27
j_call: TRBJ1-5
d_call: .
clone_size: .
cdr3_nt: TGTGCCAGCAGTTTCCGCGGGGCGGGGGGCAATCAGCCCCAGCATTTT
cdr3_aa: CASSFRGAGGNQPQHF

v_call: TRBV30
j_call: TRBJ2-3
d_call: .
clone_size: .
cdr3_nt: TGTGCCTGGAGCCCGAGCACAGATACGCAGTATTTT
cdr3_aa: CAWSPSTDTQYF

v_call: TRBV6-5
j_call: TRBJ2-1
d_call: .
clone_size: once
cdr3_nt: TGTGCCAGCGAGGGCGTCTACAATGAGCAGTTCTTC
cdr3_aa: CASEGVYNEQFF

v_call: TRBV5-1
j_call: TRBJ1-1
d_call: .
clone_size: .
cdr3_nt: TGCGCCAGCAGCCCCACCCTAAACACTGAAGCTTTCTTT
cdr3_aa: CASSPTLNTEAFF

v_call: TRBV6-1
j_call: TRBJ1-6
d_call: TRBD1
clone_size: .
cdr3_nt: TGTGCCAGCAGGAATTTTGGACAGGGTTATTCACCCCTCCACTTT
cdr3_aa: CASRNFGQGYSPLHF

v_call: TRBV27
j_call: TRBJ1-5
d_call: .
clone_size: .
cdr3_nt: TGTGCCAGCCGATCGGTCGGCAATCAGCCCCAGCATTTT
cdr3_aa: CASRSVGNQPQHF

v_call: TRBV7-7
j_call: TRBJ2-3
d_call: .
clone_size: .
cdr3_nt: TGTGCTAGCAGCTTAGAGTTGGGAGGCACAGATACGCAGTATTTT
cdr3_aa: CASSLELGGTDTQYF

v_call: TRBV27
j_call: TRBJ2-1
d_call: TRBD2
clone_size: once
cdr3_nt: TGTGCCAGCAGTCTACTAGCGGGAGGGGTGAATGAGCAGTTCTTC
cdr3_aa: CASSLLAGGVNEQFF

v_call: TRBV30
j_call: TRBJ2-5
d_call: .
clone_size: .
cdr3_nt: TGTGCCTGGGGGCAGCAAGAGACCCAGTACTTC
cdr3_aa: CAWGQQETQYF

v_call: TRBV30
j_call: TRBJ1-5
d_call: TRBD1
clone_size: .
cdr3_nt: TGTGCCTGGAGTATCCGACAGGGTAATGGGCCCCAGCATTTT
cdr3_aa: CAWSIRQGNGPQHF

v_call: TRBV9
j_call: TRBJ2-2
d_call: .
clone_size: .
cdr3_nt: TGTGCCAGCAGCCCGCAGTCCCCCTTGACCGGGGAGCTGTTTTTT
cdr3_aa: CASSPQSPLTGELFF

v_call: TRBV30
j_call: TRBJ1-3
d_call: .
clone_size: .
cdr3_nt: TGTGCCTGGAGCCACAGGATATCTGGAAACACCATATATTTT
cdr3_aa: CAWSHRISGNTIYF

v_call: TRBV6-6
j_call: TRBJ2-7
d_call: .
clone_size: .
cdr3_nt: TGTGCCAGCAGTCCCCCGGGCAGGGCGGCCTACGAGCAGTACTTC
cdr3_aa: CASSPPGRAAYEQYF

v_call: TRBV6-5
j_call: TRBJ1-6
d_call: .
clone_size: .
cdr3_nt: TGTGCCAGCAAGAACAGGGCGACGAATTCACCCCTCCACTTT
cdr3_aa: CASKNRATNSPLHF

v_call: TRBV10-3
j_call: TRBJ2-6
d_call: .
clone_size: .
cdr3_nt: TGTGCCATCAGTGTAAGGAGCCGATCAAACTCTGGGGCCAACGTCCTGACTTTC
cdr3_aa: CAISVRSRSNSGANVLTF

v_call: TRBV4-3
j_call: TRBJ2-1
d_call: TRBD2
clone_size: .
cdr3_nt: TGCGCCAGCAGCCAAATTACACGGGGGGGCTTTTATGAGCAGTTCTTC
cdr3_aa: CASSQITRGGFYEQFF

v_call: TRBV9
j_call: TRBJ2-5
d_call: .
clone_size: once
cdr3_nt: TGTGCCAGCAGCGTAGACCCCAGAGAGACCCAGTACTTC
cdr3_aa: CASSVDPRETQYF

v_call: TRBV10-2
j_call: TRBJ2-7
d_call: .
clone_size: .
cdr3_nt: TGCGCCAGCAGTGTTGGCGGAGGGGCCTACGAGCAGTACTTC
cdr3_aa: CASSVGGGAYEQYF

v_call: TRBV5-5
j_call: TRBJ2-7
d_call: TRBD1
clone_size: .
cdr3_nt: TGTGCCAGCAGCGTGGACAGGGGGGACTCCTACGAGCAGTACTTC
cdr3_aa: CASSVDRGDSYEQYF

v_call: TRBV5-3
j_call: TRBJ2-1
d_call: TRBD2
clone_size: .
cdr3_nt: TGTGCCAGAAGCACCAGCGGGAGGGTTACCTACAATGAGCAGTTCTTC
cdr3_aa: CARSTSGRVTYNEQFF

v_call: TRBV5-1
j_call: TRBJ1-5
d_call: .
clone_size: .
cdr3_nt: TGCGCCAGCAGCTTGCAGGGCGATCAGCCCCAGCATTTT
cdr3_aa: CASSLQGDQPQHF

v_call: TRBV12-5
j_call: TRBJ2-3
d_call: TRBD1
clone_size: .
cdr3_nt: TGTGCTAGTGGTTTGGTACAAGGGGGCTTGGATACGCAGTATTTT
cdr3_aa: CASGLVQGGLDTQYF

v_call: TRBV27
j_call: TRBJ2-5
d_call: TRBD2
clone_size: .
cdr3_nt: TGTGCCAGCAGGGGACTAGGACAAGAGACCCAGTACTTC
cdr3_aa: CASRGLGQETQYF

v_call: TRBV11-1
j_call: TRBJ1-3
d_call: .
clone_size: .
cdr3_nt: TGTGCCAGCAGCCCCCGAGATGGAAACACCATATATTTT
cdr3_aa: CASSPRDGNTIYF

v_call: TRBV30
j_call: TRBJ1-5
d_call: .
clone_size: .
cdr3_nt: TGTGCCTGGAGTGTACCTGGCTTCAATCAGCCCCAGCATTTT
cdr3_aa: CAWSVPGFNQPQHF

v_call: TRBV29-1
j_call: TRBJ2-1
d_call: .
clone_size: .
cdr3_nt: TGCAGCGTTGAACGCGGGAACTCCTACAATGAGCAGTTCTTC
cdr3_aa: CSVERGNSYNEQFF

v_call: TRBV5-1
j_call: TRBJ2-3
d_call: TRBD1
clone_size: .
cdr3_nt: TGCGCCAGCAGCTTGGAAACCGGGACAGTCACAGATACGCAGTATTTT
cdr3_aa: CASSLETGTVTDTQYF

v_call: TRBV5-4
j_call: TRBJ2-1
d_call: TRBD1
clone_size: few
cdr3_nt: TGTGCCAGCCACCAACAGGGGGCAGTCGATGAGCAGTTCTTC
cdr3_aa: CASHQQGAVDEQFF

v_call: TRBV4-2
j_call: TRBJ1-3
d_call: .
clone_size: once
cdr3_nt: TGTGCCAGCACCCCGGGACATCGCTCTGGAAACACCATATATTTT
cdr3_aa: CASTPGHRSGNTIYF

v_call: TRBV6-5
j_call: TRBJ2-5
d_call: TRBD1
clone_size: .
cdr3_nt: TGTGCCAGCAGTTCTACAGGGGGGACCGAAGAGACCCAGTACTTC
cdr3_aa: CASSSTGGTEETQYF

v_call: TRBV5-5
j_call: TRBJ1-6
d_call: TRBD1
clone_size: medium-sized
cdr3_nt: TGTGCCAGCAGCCGTGGACAGGGGGCTTCACATTCACCCCTCCACTTT
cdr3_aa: CASSRGQGASHSPLHF

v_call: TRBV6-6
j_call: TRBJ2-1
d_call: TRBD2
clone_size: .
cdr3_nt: TGTGCCAGCAGCACCACCCTAGCGGGGGGGTTCAATGAGCAGTTCTTC
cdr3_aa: CASSTTLAGGFNEQFF

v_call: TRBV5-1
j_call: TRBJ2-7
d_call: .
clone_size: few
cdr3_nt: TGCGCCAGCAGCGAGGGGGAGTTCTACGAGCAGTACTTC
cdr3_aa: CASSEGEFYEQYF

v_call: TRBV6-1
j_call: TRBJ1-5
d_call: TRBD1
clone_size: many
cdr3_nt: TGTGCCAGCTCTTCGGGACAGGGAGGGAATCAGCCCCAGCATTTT
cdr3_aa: CASSSGQGGNQPQHF

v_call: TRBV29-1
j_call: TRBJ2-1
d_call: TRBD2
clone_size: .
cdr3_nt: TGCAGCGTCCCTCTAGCGGGGCCCTACAATGAGCAGTTCTTC
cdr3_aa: CSVPLAGPYNEQFF

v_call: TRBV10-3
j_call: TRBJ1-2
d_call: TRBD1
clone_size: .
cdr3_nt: TGTGCCATCAGTTCTGACAGGGCGCATGGCTACACCTTC
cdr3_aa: CAISSDRAHGYTF

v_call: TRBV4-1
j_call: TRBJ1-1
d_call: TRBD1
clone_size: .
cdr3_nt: TGCGCCAGCAGCCAAGAGCGGACAGGGGCGACTGAAGCTTTCTTT
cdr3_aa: CASSQERTGATEAFF

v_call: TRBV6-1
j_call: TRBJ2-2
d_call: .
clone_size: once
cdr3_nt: TGTGCCAGCAGCGGACACCCCACCGGGGAGCTGTTTTTT
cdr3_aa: CASSGHPTGELFF

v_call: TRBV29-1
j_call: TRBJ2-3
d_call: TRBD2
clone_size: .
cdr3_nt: TGCAGCGTTGTTCGCGGGGGGAGCGTCGCAGATACGCAGTATTTT
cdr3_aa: CSVVRGGSVADTQYF

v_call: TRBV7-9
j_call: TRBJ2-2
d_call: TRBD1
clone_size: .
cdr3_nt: TGTGCCAGCAGCGACCGACAGGGCCCCGTCCTAGGCGGGGAGCTGTTTTTT
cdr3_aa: CASSDRQGPVLGGELFF

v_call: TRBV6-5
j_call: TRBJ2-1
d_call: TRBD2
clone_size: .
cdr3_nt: TGTGCCAGCAGTTACCAACTAGCGGGAGGGATCAATGAGCAGTTCTTC
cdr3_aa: CASSYQLAGGINEQFF

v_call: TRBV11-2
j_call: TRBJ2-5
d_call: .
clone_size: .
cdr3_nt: TGTGCCAGCAGCTACTTAAGGGGGACCCAGTACTTC
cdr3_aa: CASSYLRGTQYF

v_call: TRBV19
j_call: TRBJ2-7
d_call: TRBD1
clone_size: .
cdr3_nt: TGTGCCCCCTGGGGGCGACAGGGATGGGAGCAGTACTTC
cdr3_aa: CAPWGRQGWEQYF

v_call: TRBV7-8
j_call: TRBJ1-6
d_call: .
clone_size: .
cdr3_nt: TGTGCCAGCAGCTTCGGAGCGTATAATTCACCCCTCCACTTT
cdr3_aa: CASSFGAYNSPLHF

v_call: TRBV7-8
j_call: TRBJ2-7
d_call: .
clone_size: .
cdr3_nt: TGTGCCAGCAGCACCGGGACCTACGAGCAGTACTTC
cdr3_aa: CASSTGTYEQYF

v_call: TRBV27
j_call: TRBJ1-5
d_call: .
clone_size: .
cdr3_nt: TGTGCCAGCAGTTTGGTAGGCAATCAGCCCCAGCATTTT
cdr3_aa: CASSLVGNQPQHF

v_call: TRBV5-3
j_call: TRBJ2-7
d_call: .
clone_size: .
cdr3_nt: TGTGCCAGAACCGTAGACAGCAACGAGCAGTACTTC
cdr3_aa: CARTVDSNEQYF

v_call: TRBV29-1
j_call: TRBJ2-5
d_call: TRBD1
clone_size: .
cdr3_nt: TGCAGCGTATTGGGACAGTTCCAAGAGACCCAGTACTTC
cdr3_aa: CSVLGQFQETQYF

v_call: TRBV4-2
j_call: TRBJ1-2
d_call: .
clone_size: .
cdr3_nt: TGTGCCAGCAGCCAAGGGGGCAGGGTAGCTGGCTACACCTTC
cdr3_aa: CASSQGGRVAGYTF

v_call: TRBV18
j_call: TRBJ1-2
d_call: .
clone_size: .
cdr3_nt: TGTGCCAGCTCACCGGTATCAGGGAAGTTGGACTATGGCTACACCTTC
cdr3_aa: CASSPVSGKLDYGYTF

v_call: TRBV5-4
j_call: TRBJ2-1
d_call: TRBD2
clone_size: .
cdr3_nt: TGTGCCAGCAGCTTGGGAGGTAGACTAGCGGGCTCAGGCGAGCAGTTCTTC
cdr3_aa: CASSLGGRLAGSGEQFF

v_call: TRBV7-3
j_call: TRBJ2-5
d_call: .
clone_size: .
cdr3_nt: TGTGCCAGCAGCCCTCTGGGGGGAGGAGGGGAGACCCAGTACTTC
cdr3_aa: CASSPLGGGGETQYF

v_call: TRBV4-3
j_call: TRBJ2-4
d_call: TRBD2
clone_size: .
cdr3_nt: TGCGCCAGCAGCCAAAGACTAGCGGGGGAATCCGCCAAAAACATTCAGTACTTC
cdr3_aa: CASSQRLAGESAKNIQYF

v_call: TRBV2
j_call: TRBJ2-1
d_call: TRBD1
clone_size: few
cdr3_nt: TGTGCCAGAAAGGCGGACAGGGCGGTGAATGAGCAGTTCTTC
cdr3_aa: CARKADRAVNEQFF

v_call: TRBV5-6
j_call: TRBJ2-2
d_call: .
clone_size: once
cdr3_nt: TGTGCCAGCAGCTTCCTCAGGGAGAACACCGGGGAGCTGTTTTTT
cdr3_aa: CASSFLRENTGELFF